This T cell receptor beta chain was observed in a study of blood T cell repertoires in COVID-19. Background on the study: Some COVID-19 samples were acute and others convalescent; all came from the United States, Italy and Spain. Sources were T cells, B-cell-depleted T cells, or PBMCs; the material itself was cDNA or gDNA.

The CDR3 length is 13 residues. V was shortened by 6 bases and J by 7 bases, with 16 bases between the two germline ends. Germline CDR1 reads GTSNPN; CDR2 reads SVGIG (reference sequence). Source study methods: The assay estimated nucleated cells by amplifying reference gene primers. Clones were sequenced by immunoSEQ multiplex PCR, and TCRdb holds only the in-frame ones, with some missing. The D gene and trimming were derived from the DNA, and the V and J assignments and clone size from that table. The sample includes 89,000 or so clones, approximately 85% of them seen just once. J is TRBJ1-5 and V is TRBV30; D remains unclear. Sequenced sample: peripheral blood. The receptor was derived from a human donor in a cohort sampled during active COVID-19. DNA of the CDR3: TGTGCCTGCTCGCGGGAGGGCCTGCAGCCCCAGCATTTT. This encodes CACSREGLQPQHF. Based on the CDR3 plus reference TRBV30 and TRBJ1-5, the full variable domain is SQTIHQWPATLVQPVGSPLSLECTVEGTSNPNLYWYRQAAGRGLQLLFYSVGIGQISSEVPQNLSASRPQDRQFILSSKKLLLSDSGFYLCACSREGLQPQHFGDGTRLSIL.